The source of this TCR beta chain is a study of a mutant IDH1 vaccine in newly diagnosed glioma. Time point here: week 5, during vaccination. The content of each vaccine dose was 300 ug of mutant IDH1 20-mer peptide, and topical imiquimod accompanied it. This CDR3 is built from 11 residues. The V gene's germline CDR1 is ENHRY and CDR2 SYGVKD. V was cut by 2 bases and J by 6 bases, with 5 bases left in between. This clone was observed a handful of times. The antigen is unknown. TCRdb keeps only in-frame clones here, not all; method: immunoSEQ multiplex PCR. The repertoire holds approximately 51,000 clones, around 80% seen once, with approximately 1.8% in the top ten.

This TCR came from a woman aged 40 to 50 with glioma. The input for sequencing was PBMCs, taken from a glioma patient whose treatment included an IDH1 peptide vaccine. V gene TRBV10-3 combines with J gene TRBJ2-7; D might be TRBD2 (5 bases). The DNA for the CDR3 is TGTGCCATCAGTGAGGGGAGCGAGCAGTACTTC. Protein sequence: CAISEGSEQYF.